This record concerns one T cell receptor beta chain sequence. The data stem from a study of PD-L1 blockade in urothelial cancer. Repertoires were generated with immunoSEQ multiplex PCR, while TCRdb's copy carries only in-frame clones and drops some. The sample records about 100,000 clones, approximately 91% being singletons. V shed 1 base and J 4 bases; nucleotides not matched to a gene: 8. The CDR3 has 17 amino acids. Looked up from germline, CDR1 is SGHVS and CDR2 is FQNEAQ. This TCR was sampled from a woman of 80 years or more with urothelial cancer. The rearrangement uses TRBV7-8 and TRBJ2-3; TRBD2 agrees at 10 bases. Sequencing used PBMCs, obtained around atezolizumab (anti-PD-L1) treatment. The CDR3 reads CASSLGLAGVGSDTQYF. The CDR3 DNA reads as TGTGCCAGCAGCTTAGGTCTAGCGGGAGTCGGGTCAGATACGCAGTATTTT. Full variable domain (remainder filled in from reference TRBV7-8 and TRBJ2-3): GAGVSQSPRYKVAKRGQDVALRCDPISGHVSLFWYQQALGQGPEFLTYFQNEAQLDKSGLPSDRFFAERPEGSVSTLKIQRTQQEDSAVYLCASSLGLAGVGSDTQYFGPGTRLTVL.